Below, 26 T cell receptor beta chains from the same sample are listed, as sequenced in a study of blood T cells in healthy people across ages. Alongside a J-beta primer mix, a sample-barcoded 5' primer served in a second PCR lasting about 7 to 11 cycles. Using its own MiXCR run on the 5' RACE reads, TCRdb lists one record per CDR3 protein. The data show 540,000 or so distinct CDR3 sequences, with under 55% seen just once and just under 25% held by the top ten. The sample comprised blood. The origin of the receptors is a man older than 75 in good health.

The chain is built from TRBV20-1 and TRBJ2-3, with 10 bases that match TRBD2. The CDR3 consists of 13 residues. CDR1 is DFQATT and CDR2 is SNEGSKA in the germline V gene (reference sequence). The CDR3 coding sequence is TGCGGTGTTGGGACTAGCGGCACAGATACGCAGTATTTT. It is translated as CGVGTSGTDTQYF.

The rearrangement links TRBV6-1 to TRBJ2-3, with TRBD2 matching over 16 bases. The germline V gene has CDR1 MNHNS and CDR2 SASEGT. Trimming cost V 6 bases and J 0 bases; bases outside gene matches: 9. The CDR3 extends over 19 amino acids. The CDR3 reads CASSPGLAGGPVSTDTQYF. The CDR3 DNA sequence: TGTGCCAGCAGCCCGGGACTAGCGGGGGGGCCGGTGAGCACAGATACGCAGTATTTT.

CDR3 DNA sequence: TGTGCCAGCACCAAGGGGGGGAAGACTTACGAGCAGTACTTC. Residues: CASTKGGKTYEQYF. The V gene is TRBV6-5, the J gene TRBJ2-7; possible D gene TRBD2, 7 bases. Trimming stripped 7 bases from V and 4 bases from J, with 17 bases between. The CDR3 is 14 residues long. Germline loops: CDR1 MNHEY, CDR2 SVGAGI.

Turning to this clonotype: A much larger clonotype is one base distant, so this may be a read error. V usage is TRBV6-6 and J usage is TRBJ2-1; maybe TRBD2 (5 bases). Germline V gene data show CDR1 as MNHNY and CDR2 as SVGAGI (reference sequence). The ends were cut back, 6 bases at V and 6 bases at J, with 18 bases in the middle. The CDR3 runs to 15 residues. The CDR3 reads CASSPLPDLRNEQFF. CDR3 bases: TGTGCCAGCAGCCCCCTCCCGGACTTGCGCAATGAGCAGTTCTTC.

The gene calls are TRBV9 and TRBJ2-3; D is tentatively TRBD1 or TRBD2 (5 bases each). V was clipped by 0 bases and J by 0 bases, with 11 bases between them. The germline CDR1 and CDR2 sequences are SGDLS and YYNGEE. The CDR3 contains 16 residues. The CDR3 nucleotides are TGTGCCAGCAGCGTAGACGGGGCTACTAGCACAGATACGCAGTATTTT. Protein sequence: CASSVDGATSTDTQYF.

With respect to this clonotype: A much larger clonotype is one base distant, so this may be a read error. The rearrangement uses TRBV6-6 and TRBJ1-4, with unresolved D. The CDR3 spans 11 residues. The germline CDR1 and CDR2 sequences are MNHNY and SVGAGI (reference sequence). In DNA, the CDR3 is TGTACCAGCTCAAGAAATGAAAAACTGTTTTTT. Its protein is CTSSRNEKLFF.

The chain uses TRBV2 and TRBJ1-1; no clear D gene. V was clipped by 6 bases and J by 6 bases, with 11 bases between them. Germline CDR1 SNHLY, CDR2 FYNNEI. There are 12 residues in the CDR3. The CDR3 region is CASRALSAEAFF. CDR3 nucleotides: TGTGCCAGCAGGGCACTATCTGCTGAAGCTTTCTTT.

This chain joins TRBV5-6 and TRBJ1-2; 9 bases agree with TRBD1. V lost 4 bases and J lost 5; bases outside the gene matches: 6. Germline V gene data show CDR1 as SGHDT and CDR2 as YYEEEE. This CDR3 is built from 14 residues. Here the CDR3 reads CASSLDRGWYGYTF. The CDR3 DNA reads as TGTGCCAGCAGCCTGGACAGGGGTTGGTATGGCTACACCTTC. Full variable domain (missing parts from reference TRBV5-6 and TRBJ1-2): DAGVTQSPTHLIKTRGQQVTLRCSPKSGHDTVSWYQQALGQGPQFIFQYYEEEERQRGNFPDRFSGHQFPNYSSELNVNALLLGDSALYLCASSLDRGWYGYTFGSGTRLTVV.

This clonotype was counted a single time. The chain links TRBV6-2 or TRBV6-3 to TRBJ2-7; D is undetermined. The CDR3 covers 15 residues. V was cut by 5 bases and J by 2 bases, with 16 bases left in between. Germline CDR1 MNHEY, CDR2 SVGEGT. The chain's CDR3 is CASSNPGTGTYEQYF. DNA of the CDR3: TGTGCCAGCAGTAACCCGGGTACCGGAACCTACGAGCAGTACTTC.

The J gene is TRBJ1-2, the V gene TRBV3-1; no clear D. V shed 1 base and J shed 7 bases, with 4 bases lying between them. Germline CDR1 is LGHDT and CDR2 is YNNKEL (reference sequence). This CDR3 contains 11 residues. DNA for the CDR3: TGTGCCAGCAGCCAAGGGGGTGGCTACACCTTC. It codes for CASSQGGGYTF.

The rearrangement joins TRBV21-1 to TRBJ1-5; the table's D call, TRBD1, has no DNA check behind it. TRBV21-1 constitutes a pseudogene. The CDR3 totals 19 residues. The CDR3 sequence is CASSKPMRGGRGRDQPQHF. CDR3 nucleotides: TGTGCCAGCAGCAAACCAATGCGGGGAGGAAGGGGGCGCGATCAGCCCCAGCATTTT.

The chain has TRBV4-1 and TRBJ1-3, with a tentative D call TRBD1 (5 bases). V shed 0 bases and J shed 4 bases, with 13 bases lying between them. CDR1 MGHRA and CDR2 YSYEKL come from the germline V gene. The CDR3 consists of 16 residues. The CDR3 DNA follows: TGCGCCAGCAGCCAAGATGGATCAGGGTACGGAAACACCATATATTTT. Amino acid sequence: CASSQDGSGYGNTIYF.

Here the CDR3 reads CASSLDVPGHEQYF. The DNA of the CDR3 is TGTGCCAGCAGCTTGGATGTACCGGGACACGAGCAGTACTTC. The chain links TRBV5-6 to TRBJ2-7; either TRBD1 or TRBD2 may fit D (5 bases each). CDR1 is SGHDT and CDR2 is YYEEEE in the germline V gene. This CDR3 is built from 14 residues. V gave up 0 bases and J gave up 5 bases, with 12 bases separating them.

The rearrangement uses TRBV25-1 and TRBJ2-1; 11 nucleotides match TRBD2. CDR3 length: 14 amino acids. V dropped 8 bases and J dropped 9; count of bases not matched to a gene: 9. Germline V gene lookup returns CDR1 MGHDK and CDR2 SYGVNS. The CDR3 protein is CASVAGGYVAEQFF. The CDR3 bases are TGTGCCAGCGTAGCGGGAGGGTATGTGGCTGAGCAGTTCTTC.

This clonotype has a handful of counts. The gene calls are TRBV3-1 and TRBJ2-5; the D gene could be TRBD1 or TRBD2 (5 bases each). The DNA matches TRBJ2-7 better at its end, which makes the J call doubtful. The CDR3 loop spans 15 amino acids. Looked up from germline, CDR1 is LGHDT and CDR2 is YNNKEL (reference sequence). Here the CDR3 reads CASSQHRDGAYEQYF. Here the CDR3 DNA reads TGTGCCAGCAGCCAGCACCGGGACGGTGCCTACGAGCAGTACTTC.

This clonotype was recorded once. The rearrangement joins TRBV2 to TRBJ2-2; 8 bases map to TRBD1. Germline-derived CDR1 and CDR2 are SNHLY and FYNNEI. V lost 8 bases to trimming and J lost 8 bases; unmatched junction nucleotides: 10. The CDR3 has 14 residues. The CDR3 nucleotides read TGTGCCAGCCAGGACAGGGTGAATTTAGGGGAGCTGTTTTTT. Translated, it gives CASQDRVNLGELFF. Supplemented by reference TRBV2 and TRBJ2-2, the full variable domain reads EPEVTQTPSHQVTQMGQEVILRCVPISNHLYFYWYRQILGQKVEFLVSFYNNEISEKSEIFDDQFSVERPDGSNFTLKIRSTKLEDSAMYFCASQDRVNLGELFFGEGSRLTVL.

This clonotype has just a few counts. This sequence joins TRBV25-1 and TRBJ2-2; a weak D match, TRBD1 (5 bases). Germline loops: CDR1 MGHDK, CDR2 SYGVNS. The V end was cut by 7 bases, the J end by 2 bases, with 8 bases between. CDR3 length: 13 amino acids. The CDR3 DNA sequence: TGTGCCAGCAATAGGGGTAACACCGGGGAGCTGTTTTTT. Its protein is CASNRGNTGELFF.

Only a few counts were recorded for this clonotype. DNA of the CDR3: TGCAGTGCTAGCGGGGGGACTAGCACAGATACGCAGTATTTT. This sequence encodes CSASGGTSTDTQYF. The V call is TRBV20-1, the J call TRBJ2-3; 7 nucleotides match TRBD2. This CDR3 spans 14 amino acids. CDR1 is DFQATT, CDR2 SNEGSKA, per germline (reference sequence). With 3 bases clipped from V and 0 bases from J, the junction kept 3 bases outside the gene matches.

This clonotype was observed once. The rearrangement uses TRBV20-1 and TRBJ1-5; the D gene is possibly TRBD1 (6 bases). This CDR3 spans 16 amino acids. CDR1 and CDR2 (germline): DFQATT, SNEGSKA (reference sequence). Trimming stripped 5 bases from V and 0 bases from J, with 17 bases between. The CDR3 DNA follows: TGCAGTGCTGGACAAGCGGGGGCTAATAGCAATCAGCCCCAGCATTTT. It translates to CSAGQAGANSNQPQHF.

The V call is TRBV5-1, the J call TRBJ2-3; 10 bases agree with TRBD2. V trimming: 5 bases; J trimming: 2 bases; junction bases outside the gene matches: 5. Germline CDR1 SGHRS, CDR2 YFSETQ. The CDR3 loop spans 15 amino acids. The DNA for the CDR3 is TGCGCCAGCAGGCCTAGCGGGGGAATCACAGATACGCAGTATTTT. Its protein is CASRPSGGITDTQYF.

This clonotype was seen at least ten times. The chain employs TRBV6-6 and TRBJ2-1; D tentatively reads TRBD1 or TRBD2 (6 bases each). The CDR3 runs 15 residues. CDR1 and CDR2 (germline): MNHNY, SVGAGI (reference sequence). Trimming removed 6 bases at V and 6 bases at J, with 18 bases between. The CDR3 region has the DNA TGTGCCAGCAGCCCGCCGGGGGCTTGGGGCAATGAGCAGTTCTTC. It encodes CASSPPGAWGNEQFF.

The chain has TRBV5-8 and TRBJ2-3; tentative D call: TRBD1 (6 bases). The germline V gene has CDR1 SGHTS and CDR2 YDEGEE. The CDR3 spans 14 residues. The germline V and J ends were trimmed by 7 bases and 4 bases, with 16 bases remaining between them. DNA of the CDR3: TGTGCCAGCCGCAGGGGCAGCGCGCCAGATACGCAGTATTTT. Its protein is CASRRGSAPDTQYF.

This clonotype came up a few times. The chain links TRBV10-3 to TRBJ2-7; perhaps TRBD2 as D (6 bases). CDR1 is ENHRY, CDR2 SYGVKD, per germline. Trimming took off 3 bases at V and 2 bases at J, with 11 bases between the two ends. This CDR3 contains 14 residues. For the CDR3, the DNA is TGTGCCATCAGTGACAGGGAGGAAACCTACGAGCAGTACTTC. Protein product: CAISDREETYEQYF.

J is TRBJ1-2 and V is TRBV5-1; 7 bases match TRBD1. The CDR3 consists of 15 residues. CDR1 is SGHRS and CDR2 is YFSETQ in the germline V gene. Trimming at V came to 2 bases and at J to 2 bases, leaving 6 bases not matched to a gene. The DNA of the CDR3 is TGCGCCAGCAGCTTAACCGGGACAGTCAACTATGGCTACACCTTC. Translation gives CASSLTGTVNYGYTF. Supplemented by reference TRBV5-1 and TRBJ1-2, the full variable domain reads KAGVTQTPRYLIKTRGQQVTLSCSPISGHRSVSWYQQTPGQGLQFLFEYFSETQRNKGNFPGRFSGRQFSNSRSEMNVSTLELGDSALYLCASSLTGTVNYGYTFGSGTRLTVV.

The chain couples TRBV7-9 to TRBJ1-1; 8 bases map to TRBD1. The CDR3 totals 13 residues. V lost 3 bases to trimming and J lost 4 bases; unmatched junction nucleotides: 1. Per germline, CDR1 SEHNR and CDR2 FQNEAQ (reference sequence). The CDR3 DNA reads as TGTGCCAGCAGCTTGACAGGGGTCACTGAAGCTTTCTTT. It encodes CASSLTGVTEAFF.

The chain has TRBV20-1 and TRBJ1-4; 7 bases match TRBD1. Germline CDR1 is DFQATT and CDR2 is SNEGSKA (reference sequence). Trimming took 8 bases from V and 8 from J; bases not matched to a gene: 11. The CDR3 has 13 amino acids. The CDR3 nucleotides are TGCAGTACCGACCGGGACAGTCGCGAAAAACTGTTTTTT. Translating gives CSTDRDSREKLFF.